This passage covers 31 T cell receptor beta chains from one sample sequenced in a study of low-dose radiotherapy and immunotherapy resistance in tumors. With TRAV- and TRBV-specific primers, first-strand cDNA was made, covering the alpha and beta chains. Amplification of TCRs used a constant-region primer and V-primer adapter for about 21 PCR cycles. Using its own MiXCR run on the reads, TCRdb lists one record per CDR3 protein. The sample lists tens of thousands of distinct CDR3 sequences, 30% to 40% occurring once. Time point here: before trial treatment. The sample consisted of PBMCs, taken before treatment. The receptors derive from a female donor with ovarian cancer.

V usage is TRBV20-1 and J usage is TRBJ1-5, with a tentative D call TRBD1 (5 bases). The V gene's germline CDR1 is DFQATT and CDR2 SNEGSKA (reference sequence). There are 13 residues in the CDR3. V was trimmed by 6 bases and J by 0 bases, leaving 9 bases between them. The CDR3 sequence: CSATDNSNQPQHF. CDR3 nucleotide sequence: TGCAGTGCCACGGACAATAGCAATCAGCCCCAGCATTTT.

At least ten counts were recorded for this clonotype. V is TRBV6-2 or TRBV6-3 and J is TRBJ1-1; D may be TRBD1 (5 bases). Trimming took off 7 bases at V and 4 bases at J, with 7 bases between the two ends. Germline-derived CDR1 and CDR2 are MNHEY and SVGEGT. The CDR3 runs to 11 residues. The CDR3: CASTQGTEAFF. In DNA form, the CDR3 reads TGTGCCAGCACCCAGGGCACTGAAGCTTTCTTT.

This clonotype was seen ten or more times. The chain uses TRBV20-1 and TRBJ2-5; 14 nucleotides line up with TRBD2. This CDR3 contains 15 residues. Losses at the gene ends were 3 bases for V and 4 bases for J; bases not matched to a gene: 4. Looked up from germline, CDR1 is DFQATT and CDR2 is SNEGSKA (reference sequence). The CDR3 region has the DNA TGCAGTGCTAGCTTGGGACTAGCGGGAGCAGAGACCCAGTACTTC. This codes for CSASLGLAGAETQYF.

Here the CDR3 DNA reads TGTGCCAGCAGCCAAGAAGAAAGGCTAGCGGGACTAGGTCGCGAGACCCAGTACTTC. Protein product: CASSQEERLAGLGRETQYF. This chain links TRBV3-1 with TRBJ2-5, with TRBD2 matching 9 bases. The V and J ends lost 0 bases and 5 bases, in that order; junction bases with no gene match: 16. Germline loops: CDR1 LGHDT, CDR2 YNNKEL (reference sequence). The CDR3 extends over 19 amino acids.

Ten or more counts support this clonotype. CDR3 in amino acids: CSARAAGSFGNEQFF. DNA for the CDR3: TGCAGTGCTAGAGCCGCCGGGTCGTTCGGCAATGAGCAGTTCTTC. This chain joins TRBV20-1 and TRBJ2-1; D unclear. This CDR3 spans 15 amino acids. The germline gives CDR1 DFQATT, CDR2 SNEGSKA (reference sequence). V was trimmed by 1 base and J by 6 bases, leaving 16 bases between them.

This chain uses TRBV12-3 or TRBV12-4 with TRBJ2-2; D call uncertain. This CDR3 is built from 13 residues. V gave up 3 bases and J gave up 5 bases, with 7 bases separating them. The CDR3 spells CASSFLRTGELFF. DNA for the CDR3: TGTGCCAGCAGTTTCCTGAGGACCGGGGAGCTGTTTTTT.

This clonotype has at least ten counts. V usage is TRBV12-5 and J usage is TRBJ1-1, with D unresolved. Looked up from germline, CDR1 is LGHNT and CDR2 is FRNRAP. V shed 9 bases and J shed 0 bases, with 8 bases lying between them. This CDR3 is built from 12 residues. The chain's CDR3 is CASTRLNTEAFF. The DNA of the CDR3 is TGTGCTAGCACCCGATTGAACACTGAAGCTTTCTTT.

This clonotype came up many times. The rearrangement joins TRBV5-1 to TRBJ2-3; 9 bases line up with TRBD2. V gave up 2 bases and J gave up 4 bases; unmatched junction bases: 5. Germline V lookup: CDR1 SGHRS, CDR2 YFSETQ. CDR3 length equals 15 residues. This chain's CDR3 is CASSLLAGGSDTQYF. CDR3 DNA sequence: TGCGCCAGCAGCTTACTGGCGGGAGGGTCAGATACGCAGTATTTT. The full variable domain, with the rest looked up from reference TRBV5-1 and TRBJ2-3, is KAGVTQTPRYLIKTRGQQVTLSCSPISGHRSVSWYQQTPGQGLQFLFEYFSETQRNKGNFPGRFSGRQFSNSRSEMNVSTLELGDSALYLCASSLLAGGSDTQYFGPGTRLTVL.

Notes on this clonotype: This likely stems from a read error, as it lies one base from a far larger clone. The CDR3 sequence is CASSLDQHRSYEQFF. CDR3 nucleotides: TGTGCCAGCAGCTTAGACCAACATCGCTCCTACGAGCAGTTCTTC. The chain employs TRBV11-2 and TRBJ2-1; D not resolved. Germline-derived CDR1 and CDR2 are SGHAT and FQNNGV. V lost 0 bases and J lost 10, with 16 bases in between. The CDR3 length is 15 residues.

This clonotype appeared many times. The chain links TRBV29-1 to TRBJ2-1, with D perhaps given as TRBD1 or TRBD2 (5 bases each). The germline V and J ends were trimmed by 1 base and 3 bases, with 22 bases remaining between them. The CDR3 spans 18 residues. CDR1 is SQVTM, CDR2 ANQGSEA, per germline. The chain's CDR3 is CSVEGFRGPIHSYNEQFF. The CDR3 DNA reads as TGCAGCGTTGAAGGTTTTAGGGGACCCATCCACAGCTACAATGAGCAGTTCTTC.

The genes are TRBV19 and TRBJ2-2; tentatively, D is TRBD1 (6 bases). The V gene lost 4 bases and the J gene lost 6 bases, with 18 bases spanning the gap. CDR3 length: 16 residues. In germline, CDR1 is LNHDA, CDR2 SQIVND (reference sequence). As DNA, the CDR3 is TGTGCCAGTAGTAAAAGACAGGTTCCAAGCTCCGGGGAGCTGTTTTTT. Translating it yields CASSKRQVPSSGELFF.

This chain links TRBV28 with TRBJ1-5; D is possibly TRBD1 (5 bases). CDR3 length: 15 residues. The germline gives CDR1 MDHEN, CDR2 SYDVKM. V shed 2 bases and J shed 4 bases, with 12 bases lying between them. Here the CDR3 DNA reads TGTGCCAGCAGTTTAGTCCAGGGTGGAAATCAGCCCCAGCATTTT. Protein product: CASSLVQGGNQPQHF.

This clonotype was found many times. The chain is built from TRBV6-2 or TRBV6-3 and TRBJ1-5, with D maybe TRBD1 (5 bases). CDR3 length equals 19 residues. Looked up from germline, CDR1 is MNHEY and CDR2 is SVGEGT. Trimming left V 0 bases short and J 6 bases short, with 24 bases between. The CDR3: CASSYSPMTELRSGQPQHF. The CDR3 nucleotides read TGTGCCAGCAGTTACTCCCCTATGACAGAATTGAGAAGTGGTCAGCCCCAGCATTTT.

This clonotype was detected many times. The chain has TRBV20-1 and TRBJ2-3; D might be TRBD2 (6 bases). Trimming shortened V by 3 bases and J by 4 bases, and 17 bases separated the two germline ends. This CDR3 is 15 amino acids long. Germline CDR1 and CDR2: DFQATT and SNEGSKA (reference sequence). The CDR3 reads CSASMGSSSADTQYF. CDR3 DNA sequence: TGCAGTGCTAGTATGGGGAGTTCTAGCGCAGATACGCAGTATTTT.

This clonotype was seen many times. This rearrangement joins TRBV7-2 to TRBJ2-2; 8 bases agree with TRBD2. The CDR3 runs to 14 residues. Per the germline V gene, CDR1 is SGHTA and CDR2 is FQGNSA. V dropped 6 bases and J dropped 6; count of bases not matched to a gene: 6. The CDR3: CASSPSGGAGELFF. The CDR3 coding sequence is TGTGCCAGCAGTCCAAGCGGGGGAGCCGGGGAGCTGTTTTTT.

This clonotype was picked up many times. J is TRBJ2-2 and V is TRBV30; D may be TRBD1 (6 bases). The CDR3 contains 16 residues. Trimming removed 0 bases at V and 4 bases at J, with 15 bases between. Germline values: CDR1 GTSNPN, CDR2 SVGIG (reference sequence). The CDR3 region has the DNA TGTGCCTGGAGTGTAGGACTGGGGGCGAGCACCGGGGAGCTGTTTTTT. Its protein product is CAWSVGLGASTGELFF. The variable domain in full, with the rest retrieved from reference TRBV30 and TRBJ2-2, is SQTIHQWPATLVQPVGSPLSLECTVEGTSNPNLYWYRQAAGRGLQLLFYSVGIGQISSEVPQNLSASRPQDRQFILSSKKLLLSDSGFYLCAWSVGLGASTGELFFGEGSRLTVL.

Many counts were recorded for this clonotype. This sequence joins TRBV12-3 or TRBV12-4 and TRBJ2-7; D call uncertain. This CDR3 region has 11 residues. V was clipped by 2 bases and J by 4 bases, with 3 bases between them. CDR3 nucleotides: TGTGCCAGCAGTTTAACGTACGAGCAGTACTTC. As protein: CASSLTYEQYF.

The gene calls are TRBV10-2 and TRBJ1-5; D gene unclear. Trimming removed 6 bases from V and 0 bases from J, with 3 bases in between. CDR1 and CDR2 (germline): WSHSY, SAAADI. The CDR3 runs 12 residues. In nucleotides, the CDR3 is TGCGCCAGCAGCGATAGCAATCAGCCCCAGCATTTT. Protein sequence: CASSDSNQPQHF.

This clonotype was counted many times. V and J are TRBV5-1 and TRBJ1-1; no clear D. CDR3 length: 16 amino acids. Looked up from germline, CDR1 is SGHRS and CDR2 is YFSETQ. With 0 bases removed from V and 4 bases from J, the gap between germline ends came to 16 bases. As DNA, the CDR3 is TGCGCCAGCAGCTTGGCAGTGTCGACTTGGGGCACTGAAGCTTTCTTT. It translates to CASSLAVSTWGTEAFF. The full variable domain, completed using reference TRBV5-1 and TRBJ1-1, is KAGVTQTPRYLIKTRGQQVTLSCSPISGHRSVSWYQQTPGQGLQFLFEYFSETQRNKGNFPGRFSGRQFSNSRSEMNVSTLELGDSALYLCASSLAVSTWGTEAFFGQGTRLTVV.

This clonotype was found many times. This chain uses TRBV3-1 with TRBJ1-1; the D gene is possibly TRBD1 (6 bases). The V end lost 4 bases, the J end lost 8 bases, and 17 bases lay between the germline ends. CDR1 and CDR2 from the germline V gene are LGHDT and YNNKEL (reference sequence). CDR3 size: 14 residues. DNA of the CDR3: TGTGCCAGCAGCCTCTGGCAGGGGCCCTGGGAAGCTTTCTTT. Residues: CASSLWQGPWEAFF.

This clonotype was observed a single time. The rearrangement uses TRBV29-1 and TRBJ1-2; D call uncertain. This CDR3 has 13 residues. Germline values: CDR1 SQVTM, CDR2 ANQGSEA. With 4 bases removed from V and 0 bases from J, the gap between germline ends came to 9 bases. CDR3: CSVGADTNYGYTF. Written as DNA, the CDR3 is TGCAGCGTTGGGGCAGACACTAACTATGGCTACACCTTC.

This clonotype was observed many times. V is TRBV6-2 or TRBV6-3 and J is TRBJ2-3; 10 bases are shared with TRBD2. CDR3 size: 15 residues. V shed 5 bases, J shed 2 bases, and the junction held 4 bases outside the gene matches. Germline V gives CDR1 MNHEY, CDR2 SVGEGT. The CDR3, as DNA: TGTGCCAGCAGTATCCTAGCGGGAGTCACAGATACGCAGTATTTT. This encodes CASSILAGVTDTQYF.

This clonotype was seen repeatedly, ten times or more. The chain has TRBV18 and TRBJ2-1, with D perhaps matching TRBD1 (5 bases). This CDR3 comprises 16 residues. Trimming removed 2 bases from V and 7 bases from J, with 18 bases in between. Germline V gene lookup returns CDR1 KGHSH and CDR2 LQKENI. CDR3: CASSPNRQPAWNEQFF. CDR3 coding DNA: TGTGCCAGCTCACCAAACAGGCAGCCCGCTTGGAATGAGCAGTTCTTC.

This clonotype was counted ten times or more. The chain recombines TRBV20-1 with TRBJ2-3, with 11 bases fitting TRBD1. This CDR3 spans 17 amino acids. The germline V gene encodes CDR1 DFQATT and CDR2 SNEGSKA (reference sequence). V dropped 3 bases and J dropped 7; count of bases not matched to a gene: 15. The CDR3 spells CSARENLGTGGMNTQYF. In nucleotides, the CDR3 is TGCAGTGCTAGGGAAAACCTTGGGACAGGGGGAATGAATACGCAGTATTTT.

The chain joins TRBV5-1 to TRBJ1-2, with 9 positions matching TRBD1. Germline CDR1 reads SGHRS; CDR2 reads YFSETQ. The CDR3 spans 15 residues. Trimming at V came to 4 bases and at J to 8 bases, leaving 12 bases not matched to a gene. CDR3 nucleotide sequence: TGCGCCAGCAGCGCAAACACCGGGACAGGGACCGGCTACACCTTC. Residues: CASSANTGTGTGYTF.

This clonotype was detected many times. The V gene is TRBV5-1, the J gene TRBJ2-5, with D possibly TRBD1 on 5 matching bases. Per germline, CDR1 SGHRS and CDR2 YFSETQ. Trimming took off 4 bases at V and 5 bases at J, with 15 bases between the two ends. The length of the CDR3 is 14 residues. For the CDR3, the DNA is TGCGCCAGCAGCCAGAGCCTAGGGGCGGAGACCCAGTACTTC. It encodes CASSQSLGAETQYF.

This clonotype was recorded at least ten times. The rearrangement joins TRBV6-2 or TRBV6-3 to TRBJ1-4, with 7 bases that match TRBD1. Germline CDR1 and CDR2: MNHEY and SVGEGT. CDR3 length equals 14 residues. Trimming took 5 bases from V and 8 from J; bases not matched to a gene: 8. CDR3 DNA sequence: TGTGCCAGCAGTGTGTCGGACAGGTTCGAAAAACTGTTTTTT. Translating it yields CASSVSDRFEKLFF.

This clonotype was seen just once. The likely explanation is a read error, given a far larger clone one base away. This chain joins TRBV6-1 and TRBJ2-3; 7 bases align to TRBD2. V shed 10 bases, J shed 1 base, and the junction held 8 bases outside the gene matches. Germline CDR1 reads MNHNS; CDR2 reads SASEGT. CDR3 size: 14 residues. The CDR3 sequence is CAITSGDRTDTQYF. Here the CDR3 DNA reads TGTGCCATCACGAGCGGGGACCGCACAGATACGCAGTATTTT.

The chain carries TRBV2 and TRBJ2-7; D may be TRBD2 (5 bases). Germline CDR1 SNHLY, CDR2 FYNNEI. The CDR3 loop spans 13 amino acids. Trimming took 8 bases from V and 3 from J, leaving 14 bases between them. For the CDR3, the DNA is TGTGCCAGCGATACCGCTACTAGCTACGAGCAGTACTTC. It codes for CASDTATSYEQYF.

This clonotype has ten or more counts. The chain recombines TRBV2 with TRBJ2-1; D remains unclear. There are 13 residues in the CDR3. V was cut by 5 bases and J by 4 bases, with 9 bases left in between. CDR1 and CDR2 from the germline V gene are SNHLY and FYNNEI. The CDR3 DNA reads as TGTGCCAGCAGTCTCCTACAATACAATGAGCAGTTCTTC. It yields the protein CASSLLQYNEQFF.

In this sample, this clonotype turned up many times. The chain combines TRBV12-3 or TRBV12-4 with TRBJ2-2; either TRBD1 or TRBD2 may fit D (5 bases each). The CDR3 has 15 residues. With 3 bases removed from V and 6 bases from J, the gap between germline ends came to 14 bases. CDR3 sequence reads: CASSFKGPLSGELFF. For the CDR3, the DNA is TGTGCCAGCAGTTTTAAGGGACCACTCTCCGGGGAGCTGTTTTTT.